These T cell receptor beta chains were read from a single sample in a study of shared clonotypes between healthy human individuals. Here immunoSEQ multiplex PCR was the method, and the copy in TCRdb shows in-frame clones only, minus some. The sample includes 550,000 to 800,000 clones, 90% seen only once; the top ten take 30% to 35%. Sequenced: memory CD8+ T cells from PBMCs. The origin of the receptors is a man between 18 and 29 years old in good health. Some clones in this sample may be carry-over from other donors' samples. Each CDR3 is given without its conserved first and last residue. A D gene is named only where the DNA matches it firmly. Clone size is not always given. Where it is, it says once, few, many or a class for expanded clones.

D gene: -
V gene: TRBV4-3
J gene: TRBJ2-4
clone size: -
CDR3 protein: ASSQDGRGNIQY

D gene: TRBD2
V gene: TRBV9
J gene: TRBJ2-3
clone size: -
CDR3 protein: ASSAHSIGTSGRLTQY

D gene: TRBD2
V gene: TRBV4-1
J gene: TRBJ2-1
clone size: -
CDR3 protein: ASSQRTSGRLGEQF

D gene: TRBD2
V gene: TRBV19
J gene: TRBJ2-7
clone size: -
CDR3 protein: ASSEGTSAALDEQY

D gene: TRBD2
V gene: TRBV9
J gene: TRBJ2-7
clone size: once
CDR3 protein: ASSVGGLAGDEQY

D gene: -
V gene: TRBV27
J gene: TRBJ2-6
clone size: -
CDR3 protein: ASSSVGSGANVLT

D gene: -
V gene: TRBV28
J gene: TRBJ1-5
clone size: -
CDR3 protein: ASSLVAGDQPQH

D gene: TRBD2
V gene: TRBV4-2
J gene: TRBJ2-7
clone size: many
CDR3 protein: ASSQEAGGSYEQY

D gene: -
V gene: TRBV7-9
J gene: TRBJ2-1
clone size: -
CDR3 protein: ASSLVGGGEQF

D gene: TRBD2
V gene: TRBV11-2
J gene: TRBJ2-7
clone size: -
CDR3 protein: ASSSGLVPLQY

D gene: -
V gene: TRBV11-2
J gene: TRBJ2-7
clone size: -
CDR3 protein: ASSLGGPTAAYEQY

D gene: -
V gene: TRBV7-9
J gene: TRBJ1-1
clone size: few
CDR3 protein: ASSPVAGDTEAF

D gene: TRBD1
V gene: TRBV27
J gene: TRBJ2-1
clone size: -
CDR3 protein: ASSFGTGFDEQF

D gene: -
V gene: TRBV7-9
J gene: TRBJ2-7
clone size: -
CDR3 protein: ASSFQPYEQY

D gene: TRBD1
V gene: TRBV4-1
J gene: TRBJ1-1
clone size: -
CDR3 protein: ASSQELRGLTRTEAF

D gene: -
V gene: TRBV5-1
J gene: TRBJ2-7
clone size: -
CDR3 protein: ASSGNRVSYEQY

D gene: -
V gene: TRBV9
J gene: TRBJ1-4
clone size: -
CDR3 protein: ASSVAGGLNEKLF

D gene: -
V gene: TRBV27
J gene: TRBJ1-3
clone size: -
CDR3 protein: ASGTGGPGNTIY

D gene: TRBD1
V gene: TRBV11-1
J gene: TRBJ2-1
clone size: -
CDR3 protein: ASSLTGTGVDNEQF

D gene: -
V gene: TRBV6-1
J gene: TRBJ1-1
clone size: -
CDR3 protein: ASSVHPLGGRGTEAF

D gene: TRBD1
V gene: TRBV15
J gene: TRBJ1-2
clone size: once
CDR3 protein: ATSSQGQGDYGYT

D gene: -
V gene: TRBV6-1
J gene: TRBJ2-1
clone size: once
CDR3 protein: ASRQAGPYNEQF

D gene: -
V gene: TRBV28
J gene: TRBJ1-1
clone size: -
CDR3 protein: ASSFRGTEAF

D gene: -
V gene: TRBV30
J gene: TRBJ2-4
clone size: -
CDR3 protein: AWLADSSRGKNIQY